Below are 26 T cell receptor beta chains sequenced from a single sample in a study of blood T cell repertoires in COVID-19. The method was immunoSEQ multiplex PCR; TCRdb's version includes in-frame clones alone and lacks a portion of them. The data contain fewer than 150,000 clones, more than 75% of them singletons. Sequenced: peripheral blood. These receptors were taken from a woman between 55 and 75 years old with acute or convalescent COVID-19.

This chain connects TRBV28 to TRBJ2-3; 7 bases align to TRBD1. Germline trimming cut 6 bases from V and 3 bases from J; bases unmatched to any gene: 6. This CDR3 contains 14 residues. Germline loops: CDR1 MDHEN, CDR2 SYDVKM. The CDR3: CASRPNRGTDTQYF. The CDR3 DNA is TGTGCCAGCAGGCCAAACAGGGGAACAGATACGCAGTATTTT.

The J gene is TRBJ1-6, the V gene TRBV19; TRBD1 matches at 8 bases. There are 13 residues in the CDR3. The V gene's germline CDR1 is LNHDA and CDR2 SQIVND (reference sequence). The V and J ends lost 7 bases and 10 bases, in that order; junction bases with no gene match: 6. The CDR3: CASIPAGGSPLHF. The CDR3 bases are TGTGCCAGTATTCCGGCAGGGGGCTCACCCCTCCACTTT.

The J gene is TRBJ2-3, the V gene TRBV3-1 (or the pseudogene TRBV3-2); 9 bases fit TRBD2. V was pared by 4 bases and J by 3 bases, with 5 bases of the junction left unmatched. Looked up from germline, CDR1 is LGHDT and CDR2 is YNNKEL (reference sequence). The CDR3 is made up of 15 amino acids. CDR3 sequence (DNA): TGTGCCAGCAGCCTAGCGGGAGCGGTAACAGATACGCAGTATTTT. Its protein is CASSLAGAVTDTQYF.

This clone has more than one count but fewer than ten. This chain links TRBV2 with TRBJ1-3; D is uncertain. Between the trimmed V and J ends, which lost 1 base and 0 bases, there was a span of 10 bases. The CDR3 contains 16 residues. Germline V CDR1 and CDR2: SNHLY, FYNNEI. CDR3 region: CASSEEQSISGNTIYF. CDR3 sequence (DNA): TGTGCCAGCAGTGAAGAACAGTCCATCTCTGGAAACACCATATATTTT.

The CDR3 DNA follows: TGCGCCAGCAGGTCCCCGACTAGCGGGAGCACCGGGGAGCTGTTTTTT. It codes for CASRSPTSGSTGELFF. The J gene is TRBJ2-2, the V gene TRBV5-1, with 12 bases identical to TRBD2. Looked up from germline, CDR1 is SGHRS and CDR2 is YFSETQ. V lost 5 bases, J lost 4 bases, and 6 bases stayed unmatched. The CDR3 runs 16 residues.

J is TRBJ2-1 and V is TRBV5-1; a possible D gene is TRBD2 (5 bases). In germline, CDR1 is SGHRS, CDR2 YFSETQ. This CDR3 spans 14 amino acids. V was pared by 2 bases and J by 6 bases, with 12 bases between. The CDR3 sequence: CASSLDIALNEQFF. The CDR3 coding sequence is TGCGCCAGCAGCTTAGATATAGCGCTCAATGAGCAGTTCTTC.

J is TRBJ1-5 and V is TRBV7-2; D may be TRBD1 (5 bases). The V gene's germline CDR1 is SGHTA and CDR2 FQGNSA. The CDR3 loop spans 13 amino acids. V lost 3 bases and J 6 bases, leaving 9 bases between the germline ends. In DNA form, the CDR3 reads TGTGCCAGCAGCTTTTCAGGGATTCAGCCCCAGCATTTT. Translating it yields CASSFSGIQPQHF.

The chain is built from TRBV12-5 and TRBJ1-1, with D tentatively TRBD1 (6 bases). Germline assignment: CDR1 LGHNT and CDR2 FRNRAP. CDR3 length equals 15 residues. V was cut by 4 bases and J by 10 bases, with 22 bases left in between. The CDR3 DNA reads as TGTGCTAGTGGTTCCCCGACAGGCCTAACGGGACGAGCTTTCTTT. As protein: CASGSPTGLTGRAFF.

J is TRBJ2-1 and V is TRBV7-3, with 9 bases lining up with TRBD1. The CDR3 spans 15 residues. The J segment lost 7 bases and the V segment lost 3 bases, leaving 7 bases of the junction unmatched. CDR1 is SGHTA, CDR2 FQGTGA, per germline. In nucleotides, the CDR3 is TGTGCCAGCAGCTTTACCGGGACAGGGAGGAATGAGCAGTTCTTC. It encodes CASSFTGTGRNEQFF. Complete variable domain (other parts from reference TRBV7-3 and TRBJ2-1): GAGVSQTPSNKVTEKGKYVELRCDPISGHTALYWYRQSLGQGPEFLIYFQGTGAADDSGLPNDRFFAVRPEGSVSTLKIQRTERGDSAVYLCASSFTGTGRNEQFFGPGTRLTVL.

The chain employs TRBV12-3 or TRBV12-4 and TRBJ2-7; no clear D gene. This CDR3 region has 13 residues. V was pared by 3 bases and J by 5 bases, with 11 bases between. CDR3 coding DNA: TGTGCCAGCAGTTTGACACCCTTTCACGAGCAGTACGTC. Protein sequence: CASSLTPFHEQYV.

This chain uses TRBV2 with TRBJ2-7; 16 bases are a match to TRBD2. Trimming at V came to 6 bases and at J to 4 bases, leaving 6 bases not matched to a gene. CDR3 length: 16 amino acids. Germline V gives CDR1 SNHLY, CDR2 FYNNEI. The CDR3 here is CASSSGTSGRGYEQYV. CDR3 in DNA: TGTGCCAGCAGCTCCGGGACTAGCGGGAGGGGGTACGAGCAGTACGTC.

This clone has just a few counts. The chain combines TRBV5-4 with TRBJ1-1; no definite D call. V was pared by 0 bases and J by 0 bases, with 6 bases between. The CDR3 consists of 14 residues. Germline assignment: CDR1 SGHNT and CDR2 YYREEE (reference sequence). In nucleotides, the CDR3 is TGTGCCAGCAGCTTGGGGACTTTGAACACTGAAGCTTTCTTT. This translates into CASSLGTLNTEAFF.

This chain connects TRBV28 to TRBJ1-4; unclear D gene. Germline V gene data show CDR1 as MDHEN and CDR2 as SYDVKM. Trimming pared 8 bases from V and 6 bases from J, leaving 13 bases between. The CDR3 length is 13 residues. The CDR3 here is CASGSTMDEKLFF. In nucleotides, the CDR3 is TGTGCCAGCGGATCGACAATGGATGAAAAACTGTTTTTT.

The rearrangement links TRBV24-1 to TRBJ2-1; weak D call: TRBD2 (6 bases). The germline V gene encodes CDR1 KGHDR and CDR2 SFDVKD. The CDR3 loop spans 14 amino acids. The ends were cut back, 5 bases at V and 7 bases at J, with 14 bases in the middle. The CDR3 DNA sequence: TGTGCCACCAGTGTCCCTCAACGGGGGAATGAGCAGTTCTTC. This codes for CATSVPQRGNEQFF.

The rearrangement joins TRBV27 to TRBJ1-5; possible D gene TRBD1, 5 bases. In germline, CDR1 is MNHEY, CDR2 SMNVEV (reference sequence). The CDR3 covers 13 residues. With 3 bases removed from V and 5 bases from J, the gap between germline ends came to 8 bases. CDR3 in DNA: TGTGCCAGCAGTTTTGGGGGGGATCAGCCCCAGCATTTT. It yields the protein CASSFGGDQPQHF.

The V call is TRBV19, the J call TRBJ2-5; 7 bases align to TRBD1. The J segment lost 1 base and the V segment lost 9 bases, leaving 5 bases of the junction unmatched. The CDR3 sequence is 13 residues long. CDR1 and CDR2 from the germline V gene are LNHDA and SQIVND (reference sequence). The CDR3, as DNA: TGTGCCAGCCGTGACAGGGCCCAAGAGACCCAGTACTTC. It specifies CASRDRAQETQYF.

Only one count was recorded for this clone. This sequence joins TRBV5-4 and TRBJ1-1; D is unclear. Per germline, CDR1 SGHNT and CDR2 YYREEE (reference sequence). V was pared by 3 bases and J by 1 base, with 7 bases between. There are 13 residues in the CDR3. DNA for the CDR3: TGTGCCAGCAGCTCCGAACAGAACACTGAAGCTTTCTTT. It translates to CASSSEQNTEAFF. Filled out from reference TRBV5-4 and TRBJ1-1, the complete variable domain reads ETGVTQSPTHLIKTRGQQVTLRCSSQSGHNTVSWYQQALGQGPQFIFQYYREEENGRGNFPPRFSGLQFPNYSSELNVNALELDDSALYLCASSSEQNTEAFFGQGTRLTVV.

The rearrangement uses TRBV20-1 and TRBJ1-1, with no clear D. This CDR3 is built from 14 residues. The germline gives CDR1 DFQATT, CDR2 SNEGSKA (reference sequence). Trimming left V 3 bases short and J 0 bases short, with 11 bases between. CDR3 in DNA: TGCAGTGCTAGTTTAGTCGGGGTGAACACTGAAGCTTTCTTT. It encodes CSASLVGVNTEAFF.

The V gene is TRBV19, the J gene TRBJ1-4; unclear D gene. The CDR3 covers 12 residues. Germline CDR1 and CDR2: LNHDA and SQIVND (reference sequence). The V end was cut by 5 bases, the J end by 8 bases, with 9 bases between. The CDR3 region is CASSYQSEKLFF. The CDR3 nucleotides are TGTGCCAGTAGTTACCAGTCCGAAAAACTGTTTTTT.

The chain uses TRBV5-1 and TRBJ1-4, with D uncertain. CDR3 length: 15 residues. The germline CDR1 and CDR2 sequences are SGHRS and YFSETQ. The V end lost 4 bases, the J end lost 0 bases, and 10 bases lay between the germline ends. The DNA for the CDR3 is TGCGCCAGCAGCCTCTCTCAGGCAACTAATGAAAAACTGTTTTTT. Translation: CASSLSQATNEKLFF.

This sequence joins TRBV7-9 and TRBJ1-2; TRBD1 aligns across 7 bases. This CDR3 has 13 residues. Germline CDR1 is SEHNR and CDR2 is FQNEAQ (reference sequence). V gave up 5 bases and J gave up 5 bases; unmatched junction bases: 5. The CDR3 sequence: CASSPTTGYGYTF. CDR3 bases: TGTGCCAGCAGCCCAACGACAGGGTATGGCTACACCTTC.

V usage is TRBV5-1 and J usage is TRBJ1-4, with 9 bases identical to TRBD1. CDR3 length: 15 amino acids. CDR1 and CDR2 from the germline V gene are SGHRS and YFSETQ. Trimming removed 7 bases from V and 7 bases from J; junction bases left unmatched: 11. CDR3 amino acids: CASGAPGTGFEKLFF. The CDR3 DNA is TGCGCCAGCGGAGCCCCCGGGACAGGGTTTGAAAAACTGTTTTTT.

The gene calls are TRBV30 and TRBJ2-5, with no clear D. Looked up from germline, CDR1 is GTSNPN and CDR2 is SVGIG (reference sequence). The ends were cut back, 2 bases at V and 5 bases at J, with 12 bases in the middle. This CDR3 has 13 amino acids. This CDR3 reads CAWSTQRPETQYF. For the CDR3, the DNA is TGTGCCTGGAGTACTCAGCGCCCGGAGACCCAGTACTTC.

A remark on this clone: The sample holds other DNA sequences that translate to the same CDR3. The chain has TRBV9 and TRBJ1-1; D remains unclear. CDR1 is SGDLS and CDR2 is YYNGEE in the germline V gene. The length of the CDR3 is 12 residues. The V end was cut by 0 bases, the J end by 7 bases, with 7 bases between. DNA for the CDR3: TGTGCCAGCAGCGTAGGAGGTGGTGAAGCTTTCTTT. Encoded protein: CASSVGGGEAFF.

The rearrangement joins TRBV11-3 to TRBJ2-1; tentative D call: TRBD2 (7 bases). V was shortened by 1 base and J by 6 bases, with 19 bases between the two germline ends. This CDR3 has 17 residues. Per the germline V gene, CDR1 is SGHNT and CDR2 is YENEEA. The CDR3 sequence is CASSLADRTRKGNEQFF. CDR3 sequence (DNA): TGTGCCAGCAGCTTAGCAGACAGGACTAGAAAGGGCAATGAGCAGTTCTTC.

The genes are TRBV27 and TRBJ2-1; TRBD1 might be the D (5 bases). The V gene's germline CDR1 is MNHEY and CDR2 SMNVEV (reference sequence). The CDR3 runs 16 residues. Trimming cost V 5 bases and J 0 bases, with 14 bases left between them. The CDR3 loop is CASSLTVLSSYNEQFF. CDR3 nucleotides: TGTGCCAGCAGTCTGACAGTCCTTAGCTCCTACAATGAGCAGTTCTTC.